The present entry profiles one TCR beta chain with its context. Treatment meaning: oral pan-JAK inhibitor, 5-10 mg twice daily. Sequencing used cDNA as its template, made by extracting RNA and reverse transcribing it. Profiling relied on immunoSEQ multiplex PCR, and the TCRdb table lists in-frame clones only, not all of them. The table shows 100,000 to 120,000 clones, with roughly 56% occurring only once. The germline V gene encodes CDR1 GTSNPN and CDR2 SVGIG (reference sequence). Trimming cost V 0 bases and J 9 bases; bases outside gene matches: 0. The CDR3 contains 12 residues. The data derive from a study of CD8+ T cells in alopecia areata.

The sequences come from CD4+ T cells sorted from blood, collected at week 24, from a patient treated with tofacitinib. V usage is TRBV30 and J usage is TRBJ2-5; the match to TRBD2 covers 11 bases. The clonotype originates from a human donor with alopecia areata. Here the CDR3 DNA reads TGTGCCTGGAGTGTACTAGCGGGGGCCCAGTACTTC. Encoded protein: CAWSVLAGAQYF.